Given below is one T cell receptor beta chain in context. Sequencing used immunoSEQ multiplex PCR; TCRdb keeps in-frame clones, though not all of them. Altogether 70,000 or so clones are present, around 84% being singletons, with the ten largest covering about 1%. The data were taken from a study of OX40 agonist ivuxolimab in advanced cancers. Study-wide background: The group had a mean age of roughly 65 years, ranged from about 20 to 90, and was 80% to 90% male.

V shed 2 bases and J shed 9 bases, with 14 bases lying between them. This CDR3 contains 15 residues. Looked up from germline, CDR1 is SGHVS and CDR2 is FQNEAQ. The V call is TRBV7-8, the J call TRBJ1-6; D unresolved. This clonotype was obtained from an adult with an advanced solid tumor such as melanoma, head and neck, liver or kidney cancer. The sequences come from CD4+ or CD8+ T cells sorted from blood, collected in a trial of the OX40 agonist ivuxolimab. Here the CDR3 DNA reads TGTGCCAGCAGCTTAAGCCAAAACGGGCGTTCACCCCTCCACTTT. Protein sequence: CASSLSQNGRSPLHF.